Listed here are 14 T cell receptor beta chains from one sample, sequenced in a study of a mutant IDH1 vaccine in newly diagnosed glioma. The method was immunoSEQ multiplex PCR; TCRdb's version includes in-frame clones alone and lacks a portion of them. The sample has roughly 62,000 clones, around 80% seen once. Their target antigens are unknown. Regarding time point: week 5, during vaccination. The vaccine gave 300 ug of a 20-mer mutant IDH1 peptide subcutaneously per dose. The specimen was PBMCs, collected from a glioma patient whose treatment included an IDH1 peptide vaccine. The receptors were gathered from a woman aged 45-65 years with glioma.

The chain joins TRBV5-5 to TRBJ1-2; unclear D gene. Deletions cut 4 bases from V and 3 bases from J, with 10 bases between. Germline CDR1 SGHKS, CDR2 YYEKEE (reference sequence). This CDR3 is built from 13 residues. The DNA for the CDR3 is TGTGCCAGCAGCCCGGCCACCCACTATGGCTACACCTTC. It specifies CASSPATHYGYTF.

The V gene is TRBV9, the J gene TRBJ2-1; D might be TRBD2 (6 bases). Germline V lookup: CDR1 SGDLS, CDR2 YYNGEE. Trimming removed 1 base at V and 8 bases at J, with 16 bases between. There are 15 residues in the CDR3. This chain's CDR3 is CASSVTGVHFDEQFF. The CDR3 region has the DNA TGTGCCAGCAGCGTAACGGGGGTTCACTTTGATGAGCAGTTCTTC. Based on the CDR3 plus reference TRBV9 and TRBJ2-1, the full variable domain is DSGVTQTPKHLITATGQRVTLRCSPRSGDLSVYWYQQSLDQGLQFLIQYYNGEERAKGNILERFSAQQFPDLHSELNLSSLELGDSALYFCASSVTGVHFDEQFFGPGTRLTVL.

This clone was found once. The genes are TRBV5-6 and TRBJ1-4; D unclear. In germline, CDR1 is SGHDT, CDR2 YYEEEE. The V gene lost 0 bases and the J gene lost 5 bases, with 8 bases spanning the gap. The CDR3 is made up of 14 amino acids. CDR3 sequence reads: CASSLAGLNEKLFF. CDR3 sequence (DNA): TGTGCCAGCAGCTTGGCCGGCTTAAATGAAAAACTGTTTTTT.

This chain joins TRBV27 and TRBJ2-7, with 7 bases lining up with TRBD1. Trimming took 3 bases from V and 5 from J; bases not matched to a gene: 16. Per the germline V gene, CDR1 is MNHEY and CDR2 is SMNVEV (reference sequence). The CDR3 loop spans 17 amino acids. The CDR3: CASSFLSRQGQRNEQYF. The CDR3 region has the DNA TGTGCCAGCAGTTTCCTATCCCGACAGGGTCAGAGGAACGAGCAGTACTTC.

The V gene is TRBV5-1, the J gene TRBJ2-2; 10 bases line up with TRBD1. The V and J ends lost 4 bases and 6 bases, in that order; junction bases with no gene match: 6. Germline V lookup: CDR1 SGHRS, CDR2 YFSETQ. The CDR3 covers 15 residues. CDR3 DNA: TGCGCCAGCAGCCTGGGACAGGGGCTCGCCGGGGAGCTGTTTTTT. Its protein product is CASSLGQGLAGELFF.

The rearrangement joins TRBV29-1 to TRBJ2-3, with 13 bases fitting TRBD2. The CDR3 runs 16 residues. Per the germline V gene, CDR1 is SQVTM and CDR2 is ANQGSEA. V lost 6 bases to trimming and J lost 0 bases; unmatched junction nucleotides: 6. The CDR3 protein is CSVKGLAGASTDTQYF. In DNA form, the CDR3 reads TGCAGCGTCAAAGGACTAGCGGGGGCCAGCACAGATACGCAGTATTTT.

The chain combines TRBV5-6 with TRBJ1-2; 8 bases align to TRBD1. This CDR3 contains 13 residues. Germline CDR1 SGHDT, CDR2 YYEEEE. The V and J ends lost 4 bases and 8 bases, in that order; junction bases with no gene match: 7. This CDR3 is CASSAGTGQGYTF. CDR3 sequence (DNA): TGTGCCAGCAGCGCCGGGACAGGACAGGGCTACACCTTC.

This chain joins TRBV7-2 and TRBJ1-2, with D possibly TRBD1 on 5 matching bases. The CDR3 loop spans 14 amino acids. Germline assignment: CDR1 SGHTA and CDR2 FQGNSA. V was pared by 5 bases and J by 2 bases, with 12 bases between. CDR3 residues: CASSPGWSNYGYTF. In DNA, the CDR3 is TGTGCCAGCAGCCCAGGGTGGAGCAACTATGGCTACACCTTC.

The CDR3 loop is CASSVEGAAGGLSYNYGYTF. CDR3 sequence (DNA): TGTGCCAGCAGCGTAGAAGGGGCTGCGGGGGGCCTAAGTTACAACTATGGCTACACCTTC. This chain connects TRBV9 to TRBJ1-2; the D gene is possibly TRBD1 (6 bases). The CDR3 length is 20 residues. V lost 0 bases to trimming and J lost 2 bases, with 26 bases between them. Germline assignment: CDR1 SGDLS and CDR2 YYNGEE.

J is TRBJ2-5 and V is TRBV5-4; 11 nucleotides line up with TRBD1. J lost 2 bases, V lost 3 bases, and 6 bases had no gene match. CDR3 size: 16 residues. Germline assignment: CDR1 SGHNT and CDR2 YYREEE (reference sequence). This chain's CDR3 is CASSSGQGGLQETQYF. The CDR3 region has the DNA TGTGCCAGCAGCTCGGGACAGGGGGGACTACAAGAGACCCAGTACTTC.

The genes are TRBV30 and TRBJ1-4, with unresolved D. The CDR3 totals 14 residues. Trimming shortened V by 3 bases and J by 5 bases, and 13 bases separated the two germline ends. Germline CDR1 reads GTSNPN; CDR2 reads SVGIG (reference sequence). The CDR3 here is CAWSGPRRNEKLFF. The CDR3 nucleotides are TGTGCCTGGAGCGGACCGAGGCGAAATGAAAAACTGTTTTTT.

This chain connects TRBV6-5 to TRBJ2-3; D not certain. Germline values: CDR1 MNHEY, CDR2 SVGAGI. The CDR3 consists of 14 residues. Trimming cost V 0 bases and J 6 bases, with 10 bases left between them. CDR3 nucleotide sequence: TGTGCCAGCAGTTACTCGCGGTACCGGGATACGCAGTATTTT. Encoded protein: CASSYSRYRDTQYF.

The rearrangement links TRBV9 to TRBJ2-5; D gene uncertain. V shed 0 bases and J shed 5 bases, with 11 bases lying between them. Germline CDR1 reads SGDLS; CDR2 reads YYNGEE. This CDR3 contains 14 residues. The CDR3 nucleotides read TGTGCCAGCAGCGTAGAAGCAGGCCCGGAGACCCAGTACTTC. Protein sequence: CASSVEAGPETQYF.

The rearrangement uses TRBV5-1 and TRBJ2-2; D not certain. The V gene's germline CDR1 is SGHRS and CDR2 YFSETQ. V lost 0 bases and J lost 1, with 1 base in between. This CDR3 has 13 amino acids. The CDR3 DNA reads TGCGCCAGCAGCTTGGGGAACACCGGGGAGCTGTTTTTT. Its protein is CASSLGNTGELFF.